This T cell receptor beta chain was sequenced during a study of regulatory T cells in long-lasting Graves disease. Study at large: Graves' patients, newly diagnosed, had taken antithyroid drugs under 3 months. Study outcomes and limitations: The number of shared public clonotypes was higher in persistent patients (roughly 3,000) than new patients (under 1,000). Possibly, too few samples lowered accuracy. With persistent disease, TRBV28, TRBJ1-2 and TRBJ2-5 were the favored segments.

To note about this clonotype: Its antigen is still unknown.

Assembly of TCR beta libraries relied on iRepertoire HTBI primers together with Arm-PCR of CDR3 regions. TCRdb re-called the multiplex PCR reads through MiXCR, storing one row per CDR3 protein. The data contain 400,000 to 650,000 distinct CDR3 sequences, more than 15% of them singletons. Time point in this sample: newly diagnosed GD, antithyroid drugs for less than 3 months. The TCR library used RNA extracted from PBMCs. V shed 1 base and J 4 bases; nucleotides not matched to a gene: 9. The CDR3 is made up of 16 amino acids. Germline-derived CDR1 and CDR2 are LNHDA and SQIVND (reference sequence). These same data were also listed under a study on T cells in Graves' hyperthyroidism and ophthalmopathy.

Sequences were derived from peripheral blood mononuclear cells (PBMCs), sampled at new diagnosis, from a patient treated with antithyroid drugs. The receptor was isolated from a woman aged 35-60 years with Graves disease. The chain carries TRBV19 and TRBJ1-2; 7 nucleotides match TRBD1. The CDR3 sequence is CASSIGLETGSYGYTF. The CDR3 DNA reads TGTGCCAGTAGTATAGGTCTGGAGACAGGGTCCTATGGCTACACCTTC.